The T cell receptor beta chain described here comes from a study of T-cell reconstitution after alpha-beta-depleted transplantation in children (TCRdb year 2016). Regarding the study in general: Using TCR repertoire profiling, the study followed T-cell immune reconstitution in a quantitative way in children after TCRalphabeta/CD19-depleted allogeneic hematopoietic cell transplantation.

From a lookup of the germline V gene, CDR1 and CDR2 are SGHDN and FVKESK. V is shortened by 0 bases, J by 7 bases, and the region joining them spans 7 bases. From its cysteine to its phenylalanine, the CDR3 spans 13 amino acids. Just the 39-base CDR3 DNA is kept, in frame starting at base 1. Library preparation was by PCR. The reads were generated on an Illumina HiSeq 2500. To normalize quantification of the TCRbeta repertoire, the TCR libraries were built with molecular barcoding that relied on unique molecular identifiers. In-frame beta chains were kept once TCRdb had trimmed the public reads at Q25 with fastp and called clones with MiXCR. Here each entry gathers all rows of one CDR3 protein and keeps the most common genes and DNA. In this sample the table shows over 550,000 distinct CDR3 sequences, approximately 10% of which occur a single time. The ten largest account for less than 5% of the sample.

This clonotype was recorded at least ten times. Which antigen it targets is not known. Base qualities are not provided; no much larger clone lies one nucleotide away. This clonotype was sampled from a human donor who donated a stem cell graft to a child with acute myeloid leukemia. The sequencing here drew on PBMCs from the stem cell graft donor, taken from the stem cell graft. The V and J segments used are TRBV14 and TRBJ2-1; no confident D gene assignment can be made. The DNA sequence is given as TGTGCCAGCAGCCAAGAAAACCGGAATGAGCAGTTCTTC. Its product reads: CASSQENRNEQFF.